This record concerns one T cell receptor (beta chain) sequence. What it binds is not known. The sample originates from a study of T cells in localized non-small cell lung cancer. Points from the study as a whole: Uninvolved adjacent lung, not tumor, had the highest T cell clonality. Higher blood T cell density went with longer overall survival. Sequencing, confined to only one tumor region, leaves heterogeneity possible. Adjacent lung was found to contain a median approximately 60 of the top 100 tumor clones.

The CDR3 loop spans 15 amino acids. J gave up 2 bases and V 5 bases, and 5 bases lay outside the gene matches. Germline V lookup: CDR1 MNHGY, CDR2 SAAAGT. The method was immunoSEQ multiplex PCR; TCRdb's version includes in-frame clones alone and lacks a portion of them. This sample has approximately 240 clones, with roughly 25% found just once. This chain uses TRBV6-8 with TRBJ2-1; 8 bases line up with TRBD1. The sample in question was lung tumor tissue, obtained before any cancer treatment. The receptor was isolated from a male donor aged 60 or older with stage II lung adenocarcinoma. This CDR3 reads CASSRYRGTYNEQFF. The CDR3 nucleotides read TGTGCCAGCAGTCGATACAGGGGGACCTACAATGAGCAGTTCTTC.